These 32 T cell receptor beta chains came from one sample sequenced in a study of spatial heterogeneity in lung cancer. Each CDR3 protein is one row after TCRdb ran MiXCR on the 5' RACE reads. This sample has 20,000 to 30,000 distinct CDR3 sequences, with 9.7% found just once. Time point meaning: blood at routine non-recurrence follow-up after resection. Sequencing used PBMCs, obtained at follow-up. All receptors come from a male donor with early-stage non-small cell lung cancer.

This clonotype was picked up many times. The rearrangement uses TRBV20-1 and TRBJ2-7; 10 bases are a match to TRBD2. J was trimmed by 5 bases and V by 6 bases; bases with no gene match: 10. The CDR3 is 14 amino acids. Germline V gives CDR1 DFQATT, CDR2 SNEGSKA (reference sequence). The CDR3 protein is CSAERGGQDHEQYF. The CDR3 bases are TGCAGTGCCGAGCGGGGGGGCCAGGACCACGAGCAGTACTTC.

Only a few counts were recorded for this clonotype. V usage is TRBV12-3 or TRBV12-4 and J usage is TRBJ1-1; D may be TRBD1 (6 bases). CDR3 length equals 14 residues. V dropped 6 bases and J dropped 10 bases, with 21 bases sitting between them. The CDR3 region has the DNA TGTGCCAGCAGCCCTACGGGAGGGGGAAGGTTAGCTTTCTTT. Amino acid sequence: CASSPTGGGRLAFF.

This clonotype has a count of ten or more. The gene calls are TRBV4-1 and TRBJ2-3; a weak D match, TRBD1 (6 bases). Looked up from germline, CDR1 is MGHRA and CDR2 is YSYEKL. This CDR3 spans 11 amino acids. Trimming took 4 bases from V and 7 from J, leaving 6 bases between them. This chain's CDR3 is CASSRDNTQYF. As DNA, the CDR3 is TGCGCCAGCAGCCGGGACAATACGCAGTATTTT.

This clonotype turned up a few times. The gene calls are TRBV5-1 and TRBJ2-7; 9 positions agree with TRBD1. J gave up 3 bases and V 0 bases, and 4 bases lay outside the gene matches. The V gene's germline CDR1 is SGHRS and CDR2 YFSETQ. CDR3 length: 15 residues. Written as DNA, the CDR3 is TGCGCCAGCAGCTTGGGGGGACAGGGTTACTACGAGCAGTACTTC. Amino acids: CASSLGGQGYYEQYF.

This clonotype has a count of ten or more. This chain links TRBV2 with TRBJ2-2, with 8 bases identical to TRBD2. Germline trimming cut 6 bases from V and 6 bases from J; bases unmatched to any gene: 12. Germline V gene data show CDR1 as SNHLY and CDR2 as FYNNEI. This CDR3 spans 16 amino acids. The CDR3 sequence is CASRNTGTSFSGELFF. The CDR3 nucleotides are TGTGCCAGCAGGAATACCGGGACTAGTTTCTCCGGGGAGCTGTTTTTT. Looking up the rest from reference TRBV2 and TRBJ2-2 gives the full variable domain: EPEVTQTPSHQVTQMGQEVILRCVPISNHLYFYWYRQILGQKVEFLVSFYNNEISEKSEIFDDQFSVERPDGSNFTLKIRSTKLEDSAMYFCASRNTGTSFSGELFFGEGSRLTVL.

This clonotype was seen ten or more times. In DNA form, the CDR3 reads TGTGCCAGCAGCTTGAACGGAGTAGTGTCACCCCTCCACTTT. Protein sequence: CASSLNGVVSPLHF. The chain carries TRBV7-9 and TRBJ1-6; D remains unclear. V lost 3 bases to trimming and J lost 10 bases, with 13 bases between them. The CDR3 is 14 residues long. CDR1 is SEHNR and CDR2 is FQNEAQ in the germline V gene (reference sequence).

CDR3 bases: TGTGCCAGCGGGCACTCCTACGAGCAGTACTTC. This encodes CASGHSYEQYF. This chain connects TRBV2 to TRBJ2-7; no firm D call. With 8 bases removed from V and 0 bases from J, the gap between germline ends came to 5 bases. Looked up from germline, CDR1 is SNHLY and CDR2 is FYNNEI. This CDR3 is built from 11 residues.

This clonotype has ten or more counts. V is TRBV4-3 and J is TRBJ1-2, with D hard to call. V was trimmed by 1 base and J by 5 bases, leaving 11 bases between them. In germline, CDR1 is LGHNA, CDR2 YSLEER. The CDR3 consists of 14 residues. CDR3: CASSQAEGLYGYTF. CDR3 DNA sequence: TGCGCCAGCAGCCAAGCGGAGGGATTATATGGCTACACCTTC.

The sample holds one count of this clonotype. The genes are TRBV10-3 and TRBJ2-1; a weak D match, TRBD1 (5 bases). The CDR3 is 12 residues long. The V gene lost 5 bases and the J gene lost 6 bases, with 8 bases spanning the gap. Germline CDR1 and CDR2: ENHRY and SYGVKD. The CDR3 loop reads CAISSRGNEQFF. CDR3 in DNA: TGTGCCATCAGTTCTAGGGGCAATGAGCAGTTCTTC.

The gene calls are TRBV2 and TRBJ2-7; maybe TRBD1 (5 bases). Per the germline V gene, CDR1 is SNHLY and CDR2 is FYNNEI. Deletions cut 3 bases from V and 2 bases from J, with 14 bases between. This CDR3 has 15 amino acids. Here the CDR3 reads CASSEGQQSTYEQYF. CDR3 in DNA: TGTGCCAGCAGTGAGGGGCAGCAGAGCACCTACGAGCAGTACTTC.

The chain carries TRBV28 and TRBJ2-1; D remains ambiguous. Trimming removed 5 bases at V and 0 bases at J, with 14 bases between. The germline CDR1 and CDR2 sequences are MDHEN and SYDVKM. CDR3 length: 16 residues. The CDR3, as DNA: TGTGCCAGCAGTCCGGGTAGCCTTTTCTCCTACAATGAGCAGTTCTTC. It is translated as CASSPGSLFSYNEQFF.

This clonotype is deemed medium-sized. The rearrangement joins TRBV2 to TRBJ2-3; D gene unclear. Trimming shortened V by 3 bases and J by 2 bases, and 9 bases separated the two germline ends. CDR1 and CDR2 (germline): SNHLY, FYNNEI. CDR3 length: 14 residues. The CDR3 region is CASSDKLTTDTQYF. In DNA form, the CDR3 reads TGTGCCAGCAGTGATAAGCTAACCACAGATACGCAGTATTTT.

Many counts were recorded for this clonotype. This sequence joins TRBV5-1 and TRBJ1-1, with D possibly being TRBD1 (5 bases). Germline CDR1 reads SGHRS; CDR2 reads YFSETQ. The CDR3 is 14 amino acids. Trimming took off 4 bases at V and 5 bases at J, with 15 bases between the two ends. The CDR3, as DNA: TGCGCCAGCAGCATGCGGGGCGCTGGAACTGAAGCTTTCTTT. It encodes CASSMRGAGTEAFF.

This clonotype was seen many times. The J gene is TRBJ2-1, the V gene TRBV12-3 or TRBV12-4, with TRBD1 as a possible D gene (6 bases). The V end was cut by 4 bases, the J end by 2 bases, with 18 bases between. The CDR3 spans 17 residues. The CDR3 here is CASSSPRGTSTYNEQFF. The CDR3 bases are TGTGCCAGCAGTTCCCCGCGAGGGACATCCACCTACAATGAGCAGTTCTTC.

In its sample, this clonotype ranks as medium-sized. The CDR3 protein is CASSAGPRDEKLFF. The CDR3 region has the DNA TGCGCCAGCAGCGCCGGGCCCCGGGATGAAAAACTGTTTTTT. The gene calls are TRBV5-1 and TRBJ1-4; D remains unclear. CDR3 size: 14 residues. Germline assignment: CDR1 SGHRS and CDR2 YFSETQ. The V end lost 4 bases, the J end lost 6 bases, and 13 bases lay between the germline ends. The full variable domain, completed using reference TRBV5-1 and TRBJ1-4, is KAGVTQTPRYLIKTRGQQVTLSCSPISGHRSVSWYQQTPGQGLQFLFEYFSETQRNKGNFPGRFSGRQFSNSRSEMNVSTLELGDSALYLCASSAGPRDEKLFFGSGTQLSVL.

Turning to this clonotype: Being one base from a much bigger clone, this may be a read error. CDR3 nucleotide sequence: TGTGCCAGCAGTCCCTGGGGACAGGGGAGCTATCGCTACACCTTC. Its translation: CASSPWGQGSYRYTF. The chain combines TRBV2 with TRBJ1-2; 10 positions match TRBD1. The CDR3 consists of 15 residues. CDR1 and CDR2 (germline): SNHLY, FYNNEI.

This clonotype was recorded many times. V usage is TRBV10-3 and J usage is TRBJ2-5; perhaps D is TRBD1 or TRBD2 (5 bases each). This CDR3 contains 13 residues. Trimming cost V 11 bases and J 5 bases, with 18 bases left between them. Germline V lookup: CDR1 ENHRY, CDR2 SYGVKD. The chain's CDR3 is CAPGERGRETQYF. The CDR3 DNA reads TGTGCCCCGGGTGAGAGGGGCAGGGAGACCCAGTACTTC.

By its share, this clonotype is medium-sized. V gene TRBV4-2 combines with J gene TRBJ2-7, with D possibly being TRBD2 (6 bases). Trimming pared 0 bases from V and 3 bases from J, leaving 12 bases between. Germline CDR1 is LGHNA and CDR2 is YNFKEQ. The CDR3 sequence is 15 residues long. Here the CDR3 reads CASSQEAGPVYEQYF. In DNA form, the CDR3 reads TGTGCCAGCAGCCAAGAGGCGGGACCTGTCTACGAGCAGTACTTC.

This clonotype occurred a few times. CDR3 amino acids: CSARGQVDTEAFF. The CDR3 DNA follows: TGCAGTGCTAGGGGCCAGGTGGACACTGAAGCTTTCTTT. J is TRBJ1-1 and V is TRBV20-1; D unresolved. V was clipped by 3 bases and J by 3 bases, with 11 bases between them. The CDR3 contains 13 residues. Looked up from germline, CDR1 is DFQATT and CDR2 is SNEGSKA (reference sequence).

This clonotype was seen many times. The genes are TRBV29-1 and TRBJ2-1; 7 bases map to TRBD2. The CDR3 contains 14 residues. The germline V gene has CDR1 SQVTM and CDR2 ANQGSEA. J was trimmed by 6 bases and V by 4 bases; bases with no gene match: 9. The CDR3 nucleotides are TGCAGCGTTGTAATGGTAGCGGGTCGCAATGAGCAGTTCTTC. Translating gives CSVVMVAGRNEQFF.

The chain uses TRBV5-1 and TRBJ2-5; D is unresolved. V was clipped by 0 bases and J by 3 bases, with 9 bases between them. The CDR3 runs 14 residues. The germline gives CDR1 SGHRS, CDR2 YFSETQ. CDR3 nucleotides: TGCGCCAGCAGCTTGGGACCGAATGAAGAGACCCAGTACTTC. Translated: CASSLGPNEETQYF.

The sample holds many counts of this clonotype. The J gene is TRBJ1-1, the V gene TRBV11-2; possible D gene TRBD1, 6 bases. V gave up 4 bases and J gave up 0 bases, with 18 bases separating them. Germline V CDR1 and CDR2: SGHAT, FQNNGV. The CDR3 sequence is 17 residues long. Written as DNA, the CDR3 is TGTGCCAGCAGCTCCTACTTTGGGGGACAAGTGAACACTGAAGCTTTCTTT. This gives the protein CASSSYFGGQVNTEAFF.

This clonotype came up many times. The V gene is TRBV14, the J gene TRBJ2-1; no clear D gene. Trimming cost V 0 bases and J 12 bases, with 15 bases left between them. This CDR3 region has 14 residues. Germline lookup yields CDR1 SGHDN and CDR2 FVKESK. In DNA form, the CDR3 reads TGTGCCAGCAGCCAAGACTTACGGGTGGGCTGGCAGTTCTTC. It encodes CASSQDLRVGWQFF.

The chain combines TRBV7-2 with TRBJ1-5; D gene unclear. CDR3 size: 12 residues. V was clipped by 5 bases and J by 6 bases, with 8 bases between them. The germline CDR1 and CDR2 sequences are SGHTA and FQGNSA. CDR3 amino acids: CASSPIGQPQHF. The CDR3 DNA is TGTGCCAGCAGCCCCATCGGTCAGCCCCAGCATTTT.

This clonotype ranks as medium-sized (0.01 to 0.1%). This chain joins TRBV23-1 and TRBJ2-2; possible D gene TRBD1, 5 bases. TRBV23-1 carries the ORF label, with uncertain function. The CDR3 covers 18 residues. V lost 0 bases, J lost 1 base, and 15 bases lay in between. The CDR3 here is CASSQSYRQRENTGELFF. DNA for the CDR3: TGCGCCAGCAGTCAATCGTACAGACAGAGAGAGAACACCGGGGAGCTGTTTTTT.

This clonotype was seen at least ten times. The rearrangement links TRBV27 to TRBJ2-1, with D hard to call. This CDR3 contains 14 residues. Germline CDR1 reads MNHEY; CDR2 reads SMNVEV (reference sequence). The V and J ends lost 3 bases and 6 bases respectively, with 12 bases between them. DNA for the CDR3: TGTGCCAGCAGTTTGCTGGGAATCGGCAATGAGCAGTTCTTC. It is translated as CASSLLGIGNEQFF.

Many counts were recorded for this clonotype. The CDR3 reads CASSVSGTGVYEQYF. CDR3 sequence (DNA): TGTGCCAGCAGTGTCTCCGGGACAGGGGTATACGAGCAGTACTTC. The V gene is TRBV6-5, the J gene TRBJ2-7, with 10 nucleotides matching TRBD1. Trimming at V came to 5 bases and at J to 4 bases, leaving 8 bases not matched to a gene. There are 15 residues in the CDR3. Looked up from germline, CDR1 is MNHEY and CDR2 is SVGAGI.

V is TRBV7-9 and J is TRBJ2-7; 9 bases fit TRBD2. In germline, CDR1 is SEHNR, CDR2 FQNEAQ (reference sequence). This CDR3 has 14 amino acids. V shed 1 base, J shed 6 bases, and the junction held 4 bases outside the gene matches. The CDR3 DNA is TGTGCCAGCAGCTTAGACGGGACTAGCCCCGAGCAGTACTTC. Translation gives CASSLDGTSPEQYF. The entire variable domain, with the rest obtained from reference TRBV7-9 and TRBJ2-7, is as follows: DTGVSQNPRHKITKRGQNVTFRCDPISEHNRLYWYRQTLGQGPEFLTYFQNEAQLEKSRLLSDRFSAERPKGSFSTLEIQRTEQGDSAMYLCASSLDGTSPEQYFGPGTRLTVT.

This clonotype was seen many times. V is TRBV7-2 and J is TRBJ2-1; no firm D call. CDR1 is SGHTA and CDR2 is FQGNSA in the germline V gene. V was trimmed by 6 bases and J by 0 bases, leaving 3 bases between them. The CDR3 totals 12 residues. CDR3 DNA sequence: TGTGCCAGCAGTATCTCCTACAATGAGCAGTTCTTC. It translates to CASSISYNEQFF.

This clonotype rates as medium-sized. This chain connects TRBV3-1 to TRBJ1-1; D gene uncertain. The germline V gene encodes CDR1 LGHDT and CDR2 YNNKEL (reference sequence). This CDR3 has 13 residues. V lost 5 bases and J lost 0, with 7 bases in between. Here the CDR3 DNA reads TGTGCCAGCAGCTCGTCAATGAACACTGAAGCTTTCTTT. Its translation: CASSSSMNTEAFF. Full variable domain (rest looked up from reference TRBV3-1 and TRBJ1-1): DTAVSQTPKYLVTQMGNDKSIKCEQNLGHDTMYWYKQDSKKFLKIMFSYNNKELIINETVPNRFSPKSPDKAHLNLHINSLELGDSAVYFCASSSSMNTEAFFGQGTRLTVV.

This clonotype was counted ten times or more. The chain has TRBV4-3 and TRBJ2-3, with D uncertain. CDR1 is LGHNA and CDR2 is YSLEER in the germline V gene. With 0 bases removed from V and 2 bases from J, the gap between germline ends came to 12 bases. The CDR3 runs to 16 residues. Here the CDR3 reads CASSQDGVGFTDTQYF. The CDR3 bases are TGCGCCAGCAGCCAAGATGGCGTGGGCTTCACAGATACGCAGTATTTT.

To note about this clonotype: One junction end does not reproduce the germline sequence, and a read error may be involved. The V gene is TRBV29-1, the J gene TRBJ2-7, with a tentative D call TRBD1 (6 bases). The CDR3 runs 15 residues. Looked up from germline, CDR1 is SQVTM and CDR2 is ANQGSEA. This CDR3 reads CSVENRDTEAYEQYF. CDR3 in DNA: TGTAGCGTTGAGAACCGGGACACGGAAGCCTACGAGCAGTACTTC.